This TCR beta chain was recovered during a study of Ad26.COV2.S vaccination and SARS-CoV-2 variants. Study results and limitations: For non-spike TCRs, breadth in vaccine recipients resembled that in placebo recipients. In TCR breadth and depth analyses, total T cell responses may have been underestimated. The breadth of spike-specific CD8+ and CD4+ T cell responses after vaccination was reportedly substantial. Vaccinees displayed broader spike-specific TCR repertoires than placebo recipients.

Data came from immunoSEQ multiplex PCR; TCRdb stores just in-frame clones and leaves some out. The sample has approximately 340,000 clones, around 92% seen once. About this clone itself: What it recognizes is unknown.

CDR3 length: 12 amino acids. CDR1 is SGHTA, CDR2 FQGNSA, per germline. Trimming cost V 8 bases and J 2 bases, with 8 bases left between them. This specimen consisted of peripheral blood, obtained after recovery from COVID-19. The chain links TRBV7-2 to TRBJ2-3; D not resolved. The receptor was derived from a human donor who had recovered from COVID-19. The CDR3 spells CASGWSTDTQYF. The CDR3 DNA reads TGTGCCAGCGGGTGGTCCACAGATACGCAGTATTTT.